This is a list of T cell receptor beta chains from one sample in a study of PD-1 blockade in classical Hodgkin lymphoma. Libraries were prepared by immunoSEQ multiplex PCR; TCRdb keeps only in-frame clonotypes and omits some of them. This sample has 65,000 to 95,000 clones; approximately 88% occur once, and the top ten carry about 20%. Source: peripheral blood mononuclear cells (PBMCs), taken at baseline. These receptors were taken from a human donor with classical Hodgkin lymphoma. The CDR3 runs from the conserved cysteine through the conserved F or W. A D gene is named only where the DNA matches it firmly. Size values are once, few and many counts, or a class for expanded clones, and some rows have none.

D gene	J gene	V gene	clone size	CDR3 DNA	CDR3 protein
TRBD2	TRBJ2-7	TRBV28	NA	TGTGCCAGCAGTTTCACCGGGACTAGCGGGAGTTACGAGCAGTACTTC	CASSFTGTSGSYEQYF
NA	TRBJ1-4	TRBV18	NA	TGTGCCAGCTCTCCGAGGGGACATATTGCAACTAATGAAAAACTGTTTTTT	CASSPRGHIATNEKLFF
TRBD2	TRBJ2-2	TRBV6-5	NA	TGTGCCAGCAGGGCTAGCGGGAGCACCGGGGAGCTGTTTTTT	CASRASGSTGELFF
NA	TRBJ2-1	TRBV5-4	NA	TGTGCCAGCAGCTTCCTGGAGGAGCAGTTCTTC	CASSFLEEQFF
NA	TRBJ1-4	TRBV7-8	NA	TGTGCCAGCAGCAAAGAGTCAGGGAGCGGGGCGAAACTGTTTTTT	CASSKESGSGAKLFF
TRBD1	TRBJ2-3	TRBV11-3	NA	TGTGCCAGCAGCCTAAACAGGGGGCGTGGAGATACGCAGTATTTT	CASSLNRGRGDTQYF
NA	TRBJ1-4	TRBV6-5	NA	TGTGCCAGCAGGACGGATGGGGCAACTAATGAAAAACTGTTTTTT	CASRTDGATNEKLFF
NA	TRBJ2-5	TRBV6-6	NA	TGTGCCAGCAGCTACCTAGATGGGGCACAAGAGACCCAGTACTTC	CASSYLDGAQETQYF
NA	TRBJ2-7	TRBV29-1	few	TGCAGCGTTGTCGATGCGGGGCTGGGGACCTACGAGCAGTACTTC	CSVVDAGLGTYEQYF
NA	TRBJ2-7	TRBV7-8	NA	TGTGCCAGCAGCTTAGGGCGGTCCTACGAGCAGTACTTC	CASSLGRSYEQYF
NA	TRBJ2-1	TRBV2	NA	TGTGCCACCCAGGGGGGGATGACAGGGGCGGTTTGGAATGAGCAGTTCTTC	CATQGGMTGAVWNEQFF